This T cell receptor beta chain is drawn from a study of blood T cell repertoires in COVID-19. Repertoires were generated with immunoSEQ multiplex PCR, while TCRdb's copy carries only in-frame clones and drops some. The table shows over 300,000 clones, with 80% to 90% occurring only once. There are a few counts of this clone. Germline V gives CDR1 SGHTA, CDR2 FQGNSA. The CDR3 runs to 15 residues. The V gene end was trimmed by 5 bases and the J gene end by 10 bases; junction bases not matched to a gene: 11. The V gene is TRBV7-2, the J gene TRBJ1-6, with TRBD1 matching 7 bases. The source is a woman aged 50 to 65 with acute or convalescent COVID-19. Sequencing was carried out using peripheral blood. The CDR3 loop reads CASSVTGTAGSPLHF. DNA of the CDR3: TGTGCCAGCAGCGTGACAGGGACAGCTGGATCACCCCTCCACTTT.